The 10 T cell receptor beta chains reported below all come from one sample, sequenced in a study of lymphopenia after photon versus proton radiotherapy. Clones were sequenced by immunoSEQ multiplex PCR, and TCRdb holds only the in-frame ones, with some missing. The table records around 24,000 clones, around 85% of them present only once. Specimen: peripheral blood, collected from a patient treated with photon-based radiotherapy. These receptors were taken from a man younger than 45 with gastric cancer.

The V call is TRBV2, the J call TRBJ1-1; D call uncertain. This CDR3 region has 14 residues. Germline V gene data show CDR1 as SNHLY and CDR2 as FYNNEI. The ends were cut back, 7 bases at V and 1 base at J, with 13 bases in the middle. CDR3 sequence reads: CASTPGSPNTEAFF. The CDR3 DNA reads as TGTGCCAGCACCCCCGGGTCCCCGAACACTGAAGCTTTCTTT.

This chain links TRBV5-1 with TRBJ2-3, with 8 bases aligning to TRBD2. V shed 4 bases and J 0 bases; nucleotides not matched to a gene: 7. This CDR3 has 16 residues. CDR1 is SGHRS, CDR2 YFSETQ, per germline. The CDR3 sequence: CASSPGGGASTDTQYF. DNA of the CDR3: TGCGCCAGCAGCCCCGGGGGGGGAGCTAGCACAGATACGCAGTATTTT.

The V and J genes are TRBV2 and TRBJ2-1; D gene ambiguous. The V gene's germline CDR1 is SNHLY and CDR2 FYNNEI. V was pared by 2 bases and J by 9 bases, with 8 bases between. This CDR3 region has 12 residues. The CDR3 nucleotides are TGTGCCAGCAGTGAACAGTACGGTGAGCAGTTCTTC. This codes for CASSEQYGEQFF.

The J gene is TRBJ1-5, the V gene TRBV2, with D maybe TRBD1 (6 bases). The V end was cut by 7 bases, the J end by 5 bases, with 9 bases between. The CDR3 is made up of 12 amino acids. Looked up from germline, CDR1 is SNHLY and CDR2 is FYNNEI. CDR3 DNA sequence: TGTGCCAGCACACCAGGGGATCAGCCCCAGCATTTT. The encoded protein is CASTPGDQPQHF.

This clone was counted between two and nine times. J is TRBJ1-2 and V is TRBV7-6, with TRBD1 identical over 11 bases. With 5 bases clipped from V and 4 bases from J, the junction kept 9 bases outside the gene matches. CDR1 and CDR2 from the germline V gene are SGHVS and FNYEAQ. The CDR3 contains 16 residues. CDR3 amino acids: CASSPRTGGEVYGYTF. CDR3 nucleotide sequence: TGTGCCAGCAGCCCGCGGACAGGGGGCGAGGTCTATGGCTACACCTTC.

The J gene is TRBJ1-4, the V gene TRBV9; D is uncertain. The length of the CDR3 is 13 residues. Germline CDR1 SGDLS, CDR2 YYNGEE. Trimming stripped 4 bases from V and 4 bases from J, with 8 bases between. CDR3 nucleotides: TGTGCCAGCAGCCCCGGGGATAATGAAAAACTGTTTTTT. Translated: CASSPGDNEKLFF.

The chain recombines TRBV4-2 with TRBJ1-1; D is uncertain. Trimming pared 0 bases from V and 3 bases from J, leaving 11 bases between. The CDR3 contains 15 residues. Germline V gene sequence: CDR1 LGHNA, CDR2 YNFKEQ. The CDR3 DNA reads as TGTGCCAGCAGCCAAGATTCGCAGGTTTACACTGAAGCTTTCTTT. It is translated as CASSQDSQVYTEAFF.

In nucleotides, the CDR3 is TGCGCCAGCAGCTTGGGGGGCAATGAGCAGTTCTTC. The encoded protein is CASSLGGNEQFF. This chain joins TRBV5-1 and TRBJ2-1; no clear D gene. V lost 0 bases to trimming and J lost 6 bases, with 4 bases between them. The germline gives CDR1 SGHRS, CDR2 YFSETQ. This CDR3 has 12 residues.

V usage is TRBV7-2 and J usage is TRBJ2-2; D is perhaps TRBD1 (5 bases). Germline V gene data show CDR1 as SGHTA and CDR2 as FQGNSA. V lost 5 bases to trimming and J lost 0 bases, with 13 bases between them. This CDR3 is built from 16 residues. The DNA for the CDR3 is TGTGCCAGCAGCAAGGACAACCCTTCGAACACCGGGGAGCTGTTTTTT. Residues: CASSKDNPSNTGELFF.

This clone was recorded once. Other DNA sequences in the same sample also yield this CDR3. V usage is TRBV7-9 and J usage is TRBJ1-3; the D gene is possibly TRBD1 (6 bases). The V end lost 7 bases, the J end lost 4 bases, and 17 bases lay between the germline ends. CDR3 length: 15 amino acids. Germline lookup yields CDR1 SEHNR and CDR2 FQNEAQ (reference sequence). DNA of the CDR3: TGTGCCAGCACCAGGGGACAACGCTCCGGAAACACCATATATTTT. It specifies CASTRGQRSGNTIYF.